One and the same sample provided the 23 T cell receptor beta chains below, sequenced in a study of T cell responses to AZD1222 COVID-19 vaccine. Method: immunoSEQ multiplex PCR; TCRdb's copy keeps in-frame clones and lacks some. The table has 110,000 to 150,000 clones, about 92% seen once. The source material was peripheral blood, sampled after recovery from COVID-19. These receptors all come from an adult who had recovered from COVID-19.

This clone was found a few times. V gene TRBV28 combines with J gene TRBJ2-3, with TRBD2 matching 9 bases. Germline V lookup: CDR1 MDHEN, CDR2 SYDVKM. This CDR3 has 16 amino acids. Trimming cost V 5 bases and J 2 bases; bases outside gene matches: 8. This CDR3 reads CASSQQTSGTTDTQYF. As DNA, the CDR3 is TGTGCCAGCAGTCAACAGACTAGCGGAACCACAGATACGCAGTATTTT. Based on the CDR3 plus reference TRBV28 and TRBJ2-3, the full variable domain is DVKVTQSSRYLVKRTGEKVFLECVQDMDHENMFWYRQDPGLGLRLIYFSYDVKMKEKGDIPEGYSVSREKKERFSLILESASTNQTSMYLCASSQQTSGTTDTQYFGPGTRLTVL.

V usage is TRBV3-1 (or the pseudogene TRBV3-2) and J usage is TRBJ1-2, with 8 bases that match TRBD1. Germline CDR1 and CDR2: LGHDT and YNNKEL (reference sequence). This CDR3 comprises 14 residues. Trimming cost V 0 bases and J 9 bases; bases outside gene matches: 6. The CDR3 DNA follows: TGTGCCAGCAGCCAAGACAGGGGGCGAGGGCGCTACACCTTC. Translated: CASSQDRGRGRYTF.

The rearrangement uses TRBV19 and TRBJ1-1; 7 bases are a match to TRBD1. The germline V gene encodes CDR1 LNHDA and CDR2 SQIVND (reference sequence). The junction had 8 bases not matched to a gene; V was cut back by 5 bases and J by 5 bases. This CDR3 contains 14 residues. The CDR3 is CASSPPGTETEAFF. In nucleotides, the CDR3 is TGTGCCAGTAGTCCACCTGGGACAGAGACTGAAGCTTTCTTT.

This clone was counted once. The chain uses TRBV4-2 and TRBJ2-6; D is perhaps TRBD2 (6 bases). Trimming removed 4 bases from V and 2 bases from J, with 12 bases in between. CDR3 length: 16 amino acids. Germline CDR1 LGHNA, CDR2 YNFKEQ. The CDR3: CASSLKREAGANVLTF. In DNA, the CDR3 is TGTGCCAGCAGCCTAAAAAGGGAGGCTGGGGCCAACGTCCTGACTTTC.

The chain is built from TRBV29-1 and TRBJ2-7; D perhaps matches TRBD2 (6 bases). Deletions cut 7 bases from V and 2 bases from J, with 18 bases between. Germline lookup yields CDR1 SQVTM and CDR2 ANQGSEA. This CDR3 comprises 14 residues. The CDR3 sequence: CSAFTGTRPYEQYF. CDR3 nucleotides: TGCAGCGCCTTCACCGGGACTCGGCCCTACGAGCAGTACTTC.

This chain joins TRBV9 and TRBJ1-3; TRBD1 matches 8 bases. Germline-derived CDR1 and CDR2 are SGDLS and YYNGEE. V shed 7 bases and J 4 bases; nucleotides not matched to a gene: 10. The CDR3 is made up of 15 amino acids. The CDR3 spells CASSPGGAGGNTIYF. The CDR3 DNA reads TGTGCCAGCTCCCCAGGGGGCGCGGGAGGAAACACCATATATTTT. The entire variable domain, with the rest obtained from reference TRBV9 and TRBJ1-3, is as follows: DSGVTQTPKHLITATGQRVTLRCSPRSGDLSVYWYQQSLDQGLQFLIQYYNGEERAKGNILERFSAQQFPDLHSELNLSSLELGDSALYFCASSPGGAGGNTIYFGEGSWLTVV.

The gene calls are TRBV20-1 and TRBJ2-1, with D possibly being TRBD2 (6 bases). V lost 6 bases to trimming and J lost 6 bases, with 9 bases between them. This CDR3 has 11 residues. Per germline, CDR1 DFQATT and CDR2 SNEGSKA (reference sequence). The CDR3: CSAETSNEQFF. In nucleotides, the CDR3 is TGCAGTGCAGAGACTAGCAATGAGCAGTTCTTC.

V usage is TRBV15 and J usage is TRBJ1-4; 9 bases are a match to TRBD1. The CDR3 extends over 16 amino acids. After removal of 1 base from V and 3 bases from J, the junction contained 3 bases not matched to a gene. Germline V CDR1 and CDR2: LNHNV, YYDKDF (reference sequence). Here the CDR3 DNA reads TGTGCCACCAGCAGAGGACAGGGGGTGTCTAATGAAAAACTGTTTTTT. Translation gives CATSRGQGVSNEKLFF.

The rearrangement joins TRBV2 to TRBJ1-1; D is uncertain. The germline CDR1 and CDR2 sequences are SNHLY and FYNNEI. With 0 bases removed from V and 1 base from J, the gap between germline ends came to 12 bases. This CDR3 contains 16 residues. The chain's CDR3 is CASSEATELGNTEAFF. As DNA, the CDR3 is TGTGCCAGCAGTGAAGCGACGGAGCTCGGGAACACTGAAGCTTTCTTT.

There are a few counts of this clone. V usage is TRBV5-1 and J usage is TRBJ2-3, with 8 bases lining up with TRBD1. CDR3 length: 14 residues. V dropped 4 bases and J dropped 4; count of bases not matched to a gene: 5. From germline, CDR1 is SGHRS and CDR2 YFSETQ. CDR3 nucleotides: TGCGCCAGCAGCCCGACAGGGGTTCCAGATACGCAGTATTTT. This sequence encodes CASSPTGVPDTQYF.

This sequence joins TRBV10-1 and TRBJ2-1; D remains unclear. This CDR3 has 13 amino acids. V was shortened by 6 bases and J by 6 bases, with 12 bases between the two germline ends. Germline CDR1 is WNHNN and CDR2 is SYGVQD (reference sequence). CDR3 coding DNA: TGCGCCAGCAGGAGAAACAGTTTCAATGAGCAGTTCTTC. Encoded protein: CASRRNSFNEQFF.

The rearrangement links TRBV28 to TRBJ1-1; D is uncertain. Trimming removed 2 bases from V and 2 bases from J, with 6 bases in between. The germline CDR1 and CDR2 sequences are MDHEN and SYDVKM. This CDR3 spans 13 amino acids. The CDR3 spells CASSLEGNTEAFF. CDR3 in DNA: TGTGCCAGCAGTTTAGAAGGAAACACTGAAGCTTTCTTT. Full variable domain (rest looked up from reference TRBV28 and TRBJ1-1): DVKVTQSSRYLVKRTGEKVFLECVQDMDHENMFWYRQDPGLGLRLIYFSYDVKMKEKGDIPEGYSVSREKKERFSLILESASTNQTSMYLCASSLEGNTEAFFGQGTRLTVV.

V and J are TRBV9 and TRBJ2-3, with TRBD2 matching 7 bases. This CDR3 is 16 amino acids long. The V segment lost 4 bases and the J segment 4 bases; nucleotides outside the gene matches: 12. Germline assignment: CDR1 SGDLS and CDR2 YYNGEE. The CDR3 sequence: CASSPRRVAGSDTQYF. The CDR3, as DNA: TGTGCCAGCAGCCCTCGGCGGGTAGCGGGCTCAGATACGCAGTATTTT.

This clone was seen once. The rearrangement uses TRBV29-1 and TRBJ2-3; 8 bases are a match to TRBD1. J lost 0 bases, V lost 4 bases, and 6 bases had no gene match. CDR1 is SQVTM and CDR2 is ANQGSEA in the germline V gene. The CDR3 spans 15 residues. This chain's CDR3 is CSVGRGQDSTDTQYF. CDR3 bases: TGCAGCGTTGGAAGGGGACAGGATAGCACAGATACGCAGTATTTT.

V and J are TRBV5-1 and TRBJ2-2, with D uncertain. V was shortened by 0 bases and J by 0 bases, with 6 bases between the two germline ends. The CDR3 totals 15 residues. In germline, CDR1 is SGHRS, CDR2 YFSETQ. The CDR3 region is CASSLDTSNTGELFF. The CDR3 bases are TGCGCCAGCAGCTTGGACACATCGAACACCGGGGAGCTGTTTTTT.

V and J are TRBV24-1 and TRBJ1-5, with a possible D match to TRBD1 (6 bases). Germline CDR1 reads KGHDR; CDR2 reads SFDVKD. The germline V and J ends were trimmed by 7 bases and 6 bases, with 9 bases remaining between them. CDR3 length equals 12 residues. The CDR3 region has the DNA TGTGCCACCAGCAGGGGCCCTCAGCCCCAGCATTTT. Amino acid sequence: CATSRGPQPQHF.

This clone was recorded only once. The chain employs TRBV3-1 (or the pseudogene TRBV3-2) and TRBJ2-7; 9 bases match TRBD2. Germline trimming cut 4 bases from V and 7 bases from J; bases unmatched to any gene: 11. There are 15 residues in the CDR3. The germline gives CDR1 LGHDT, CDR2 YNNKEL (reference sequence). The CDR3 loop reads CASSRGSGSLREQYF. The DNA of the CDR3 is TGTGCCAGCAGCCGCGGTAGCGGGAGCCTTAGGGAGCAGTACTTC.

This sequence joins TRBV19 and TRBJ2-3, with no clear D. The CDR3 runs 12 residues. Germline CDR1 and CDR2: LNHDA and SQIVND (reference sequence). Trimming pared 2 bases from V and 4 bases from J, leaving 4 bases between. CDR3 DNA: TGTGCCAGTAGTATAAGAGCAGATACGCAGTATTTT. Protein: CASSIRADTQYF.

The V and J genes are TRBV4-1 and TRBJ1-1; D is unclear. The germline V and J ends were trimmed by 1 base and 8 bases, with 14 bases remaining between them. This CDR3 comprises 14 residues. Germline CDR1 reads MGHRA; CDR2 reads YSYEKL. This chain's CDR3 is CASSQVAGRVEAFF. CDR3 nucleotide sequence: TGCGCCAGCAGCCAAGTGGCCGGGAGGGTCGAAGCTTTCTTT.

The chain recombines TRBV3-1 (or the pseudogene TRBV3-2) with TRBJ2-3; D remains unclear. Trimming removed 4 bases at V and 3 bases at J, with 8 bases between. In germline, CDR1 is LGHDT, CDR2 YNNKEL (reference sequence). CDR3 length: 13 residues. This CDR3 reads CASSPPATDTQYF. Written as DNA, the CDR3 is TGTGCCAGCAGCCCGCCCGCGACAGATACGCAGTATTTT.

As concerns this clone: An end of the junction does not agree with germline; a read error may underlie this. The chain carries TRBV6-5 and TRBJ2-4, with unresolved D. CDR1 and CDR2 (germline): MNHEY, SVGAGI. The CDR3 length is 13 residues. For the CDR3, the DNA is TGCGCCCTGTCCCTTCCGGCCAAAAACATTCAGTACTTC. Protein product: CALSLPAKNIQYF.

The rearrangement joins TRBV2 to TRBJ2-3; TRBD1 or TRBD2 may be the D gene (5 bases each). This CDR3 has 13 residues. Trimming cost V 6 bases and J 2 bases, with 9 bases left between them. Germline V gene lookup returns CDR1 SNHLY and CDR2 FYNNEI. The CDR3 sequence is CASSLGTTDTQYF. As DNA, the CDR3 is TGTGCCAGCAGCCTCGGGACCACAGATACGCAGTATTTT.

This CDR3 reads CAISERGGTEAFF. Written as DNA, the CDR3 is TGTGCCATCAGTGAGCGTGGTGGGACTGAAGCTTTCTTT. The V and J genes are TRBV10-3 and TRBJ1-1; no firm D call. CDR1 ENHRY and CDR2 SYGVKD come from the germline V gene. CDR3 size: 13 residues. V dropped 2 bases and J dropped 5 bases, with 9 bases sitting between them.